Below, one T cell receptor beta chain is given with its context. What it binds is not known. This specimen belongs to a study of post-analysis software for immune sequencing data. Study-level findings and limits: F measure grouped same-batch samples tightly together. Patients showed TRBV5-6, TRBV5-1 and TRBV20-1 among a handful of TRBV segments more frequent than in controls. Among multiple sclerosis patients, normalized Chao1 diversity was significantly below that of controls.

Unique molecular identifiers had been added to the TCR beta cDNA libraries. With about 0.95 to 10 million T cells as the source, about half a million cDNA molecules resulted. One entry per CDR3 protein results from TCRdb running MiXCR on the PCR reads. The repertoire includes hundreds of thousands of distinct CDR3 sequences, approximately 60% of them detected once, and roughly 12% sits in the top ten. V lost 2 bases to trimming and J lost 3 bases, with 15 bases between them. The V gene's germline CDR1 is LGHDT and CDR2 YNNKEL (reference sequence). The CDR3 sequence is 16 residues long. The material sequenced was blood. The chain joins TRBV3-1 to TRBJ2-3; D may be TRBD2 (6 bases). The clonotype was recovered from a girl between 2 and 10 years old with multiple sclerosis. CDR3 sequence reads: CASSQRISGRTDTQYF. CDR3 DNA sequence: TGTGCCAGCAGCCAAAGGATTAGCGGCCGTACAGATACGCAGTATTTT.